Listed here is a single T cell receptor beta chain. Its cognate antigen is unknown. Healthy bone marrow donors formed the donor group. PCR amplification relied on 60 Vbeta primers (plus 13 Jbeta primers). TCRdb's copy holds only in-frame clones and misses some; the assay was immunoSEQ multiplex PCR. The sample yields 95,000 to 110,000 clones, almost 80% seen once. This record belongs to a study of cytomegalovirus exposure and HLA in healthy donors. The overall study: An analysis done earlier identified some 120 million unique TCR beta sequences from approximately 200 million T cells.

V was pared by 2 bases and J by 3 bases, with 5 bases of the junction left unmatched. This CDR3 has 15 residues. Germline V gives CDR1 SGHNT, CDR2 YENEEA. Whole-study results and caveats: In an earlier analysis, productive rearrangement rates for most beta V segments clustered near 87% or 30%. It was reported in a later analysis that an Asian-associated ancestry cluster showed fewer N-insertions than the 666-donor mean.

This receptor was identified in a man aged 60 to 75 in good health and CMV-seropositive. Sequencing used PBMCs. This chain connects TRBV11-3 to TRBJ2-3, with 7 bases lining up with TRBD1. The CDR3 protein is CASSLNRGATDTQYF. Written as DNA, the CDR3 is TGTGCCAGCAGCTTAAACAGGGGAGCGACAGATACGCAGTATTTT.